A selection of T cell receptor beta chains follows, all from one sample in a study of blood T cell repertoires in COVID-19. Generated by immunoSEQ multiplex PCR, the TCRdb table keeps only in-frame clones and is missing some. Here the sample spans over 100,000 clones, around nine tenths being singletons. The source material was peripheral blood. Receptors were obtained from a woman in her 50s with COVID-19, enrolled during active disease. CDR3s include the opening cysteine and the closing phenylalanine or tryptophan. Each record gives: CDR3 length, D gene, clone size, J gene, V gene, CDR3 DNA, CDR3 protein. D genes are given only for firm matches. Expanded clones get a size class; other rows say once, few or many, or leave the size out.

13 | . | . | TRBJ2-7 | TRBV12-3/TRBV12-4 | TGTGCCAGCCGACAGGCCTACTCCTACGAGCAGTACTTC | CASRQAYSYEQYF
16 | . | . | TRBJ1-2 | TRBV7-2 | TGTGCCAGCAGCTTAGTACCTCTACAGGGAATCTATGGCTACACCTTC | CASSLVPLQGIYGYTF
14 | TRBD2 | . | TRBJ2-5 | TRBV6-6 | TGTGCCAGCAGTTACTGGGGGGGCCAAGAGACCCAGTACTTC | CASSYWGGQETQYF
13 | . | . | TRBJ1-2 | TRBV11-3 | TGTGCCAGCAGCTCAGGACAGCTACAAGGCTACACCTTC | CASSSGQLQGYTF
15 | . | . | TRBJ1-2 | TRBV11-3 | TGTGCCAGCAGCTTAGATCAGCGGGCTAACTATGGCTACACCTTC | CASSLDQRANYGYTF
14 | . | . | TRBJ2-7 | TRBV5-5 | TGTGCCAGCAGCTTAGGACAGGGAGGGTACGAGCAGTACTTC | CASSLGQGGYEQYF
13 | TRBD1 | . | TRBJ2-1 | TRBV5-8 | TGTGCCAGCAGCTTGGGACAGGGCGATGAGCAGTTCTTC | CASSLGQGDEQFF
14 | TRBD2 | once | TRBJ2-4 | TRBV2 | TGTGCCAGCAGTGAAGCGACTAGCTGGGGCATTCAGTACTTC | CASSEATSWGIQYF
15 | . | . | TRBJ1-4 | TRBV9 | TGTGCCAGCAGCGTAGGTCTAAACACTAATGAAAAACTGTTTTTT | CASSVGLNTNEKLFF
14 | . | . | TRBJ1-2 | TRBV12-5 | TGTGCTAGTGGTCCCACGGACAATGGAGATGGCTACACCTTC | CASGPTDNGDGYTF
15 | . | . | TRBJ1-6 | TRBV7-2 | TGTGCCAGCGAAGCCGAGGGAGCTTATAATTCACCCCTCCACTTT | CASEAEGAYNSPLHF
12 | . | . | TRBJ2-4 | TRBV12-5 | TGTGCTAGTGGGGTCACTCAAAACATTCAGTACTTC | CASGVTQNIQYF
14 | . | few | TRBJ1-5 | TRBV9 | TGTGCCAGCAGCGTAGATGGGGCCGGTCAGCCCCAGCATTTT | CASSVDGAGQPQHF
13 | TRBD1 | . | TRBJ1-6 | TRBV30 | TGTGCCTGGACCGGGGACAGTGGATCACCCCTCCACTTT | CAWTGDSGSPLHF
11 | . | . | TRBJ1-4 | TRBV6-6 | TGTGCCAGCAGCCGCAGGGAAAAACTGTTTTTT | CASSRREKLFF
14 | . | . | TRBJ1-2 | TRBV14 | TGTGCCAGCAGCCAGTTACAGGGATCCGGTGGCTACACCTTC | CASSQLQGSGGYTF
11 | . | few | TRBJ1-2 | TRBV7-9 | TGTGCCAGCAGCTCAACATATGGCTACACCTTC | CASSSTYGYTF
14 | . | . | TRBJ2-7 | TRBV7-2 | TGTGCCAGCAGCTTAAATCCGGGCTCCTACGAGCAGTACTTC | CASSLNPGSYEQYF